The 4 T cell receptor beta chains given below trace back to one sample, sequenced in a study of T cell repertoires in cytomegalovirus infection. Each CDR3 protein is one row after TCRdb ran MiXCR on the reads. Here the sample spans 900,000 to 950,000 distinct CDR3 sequences, approximately 32% being singletons. Their antigens are not known. Sequencing used cultured CD8+ T cells from PBMCs, obtained from culture after CMV antigen stimulation. These receptors all come from a human donor in good health (CMV status not recorded). Some clones in this sample may be carry-over from other donors' samples.

This clonotype was recorded many times. The chain recombines TRBV7-9 with TRBJ2-7, with D tentatively TRBD2 (6 bases). Germline lookup yields CDR1 SEHNR and CDR2 FQNEAQ (reference sequence). V lost 5 bases and J lost 2, with 16 bases in between. The CDR3 covers 15 residues. The chain's CDR3 is CASSPSGATAYEQYV. For the CDR3, the DNA is TGTGCCAGCAGCCCCTCGGGAGCTACGGCCTACGAGCAGTACGTC.

This rearrangement joins TRBV11-2 to TRBJ2-7; 10 bases align to TRBD1. After removal of 5 bases from V and 6 bases from J, the junction contained 7 bases not matched to a gene. CDR3 length: 14 residues. Germline-derived CDR1 and CDR2 are SGHAT and FQNNGV. The CDR3 DNA reads TGTGCCAGCAGCCCCGGGACAGGGGTTGTCGAGCAGTACGTC. It yields the protein CASSPGTGVVEQYV.

The chain joins TRBV6-1 to TRBJ2-3; D not resolved. Deletions cut 5 bases from V and 0 bases from J, with 12 bases between. The CDR3 is 15 residues long. Germline loops: CDR1 MNHNS, CDR2 SASEGT. DNA for the CDR3: TGTGCCAGCAGTTATATCTTTCCCAGCACAGATACGCAGTATTTT. This gives the protein CASSYIFPSTDTQYF.

This clonotype appeared many times. V gene TRBV25-1 combines with J gene TRBJ1-1, with D unclear. Trimming took off 1 base at V and 1 base at J, with 13 bases between the two ends. Germline V lookup: CDR1 MGHDK, CDR2 SYGVNS. The CDR3 contains 16 residues. The CDR3 protein is CASSESPWQENTEAFF. CDR3 DNA sequence: TGTGCCAGCAGTGAATCCCCCTGGCAGGAGAACACTGAAGCTTTCTTT.